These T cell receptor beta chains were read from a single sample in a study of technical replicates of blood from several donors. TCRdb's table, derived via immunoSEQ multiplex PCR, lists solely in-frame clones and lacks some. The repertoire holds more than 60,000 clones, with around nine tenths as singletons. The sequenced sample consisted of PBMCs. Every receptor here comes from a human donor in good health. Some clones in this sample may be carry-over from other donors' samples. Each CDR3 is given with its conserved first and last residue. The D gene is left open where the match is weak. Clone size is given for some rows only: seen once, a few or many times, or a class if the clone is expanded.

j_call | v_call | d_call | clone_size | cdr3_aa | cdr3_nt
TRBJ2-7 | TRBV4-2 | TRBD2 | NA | CASSHLRGDYEQYF | TGTGCCAGCAGCCATTTGCGGGGGGATTACGAGCAGTACTTC
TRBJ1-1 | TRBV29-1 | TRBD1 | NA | CSSDRGTTEAFF | TGCAGCTCCGACAGGGGAACCACTGAAGCTTTCTTT
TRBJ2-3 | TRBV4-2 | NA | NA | CASSQERTDTQYF | TGTGCCAGCAGCCAAGAGAGAACAGATACGCAGTATTTT
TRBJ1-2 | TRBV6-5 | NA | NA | CASSYSYGGSTF | TGTGCCAGCAGTTACTCGTACGGGGGTAGCACCTTC
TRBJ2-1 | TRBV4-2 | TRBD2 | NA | CASSHQAGASYNEQFF | TGTGCCAGCAGCCACCAAGCGGGAGCGTCCTACAATGAGCAGTTCTTC
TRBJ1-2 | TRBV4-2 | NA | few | CASSRPQTVNYGYTF | TGTGCCAGCAGCCGCCCGCAGACAGTTAACTATGGCTACACCTTC
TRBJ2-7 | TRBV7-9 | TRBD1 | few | CASSEDRVYEQYF | TGTGCCAGCAGCGAGGACAGGGTCTACGAGCAGTACTTC
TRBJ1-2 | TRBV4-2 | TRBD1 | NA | CASSQEEGAGYGYTF | TGTGCCAGCAGCCAAGAGGAGGGGGCGGGCTATGGCTACACCTTC
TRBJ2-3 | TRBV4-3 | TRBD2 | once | CASSQAGGGPSTDTQYF | TGCGCCAGCAGCCAAGCCGGCGGGGGTCCTAGCACAGATACGCAGTATTTT
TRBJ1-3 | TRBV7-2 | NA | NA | CASRKRVNTIYF | TGTGCCAGCAGGAAACGGGTAAACACCATATATTTT
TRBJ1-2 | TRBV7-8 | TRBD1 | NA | CASSSHRRTGAPNYGYTF | TGTGCCAGCAGCTCCCACCGCCGGACAGGAGCGCCTAACTATGGCTACACCTTC
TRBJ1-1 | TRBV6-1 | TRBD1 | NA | CASTEQGAREAFF | TGTGCCAGCACTGAACAGGGGGCGCGGGAAGCTTTCTTT
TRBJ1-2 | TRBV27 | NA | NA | CASSYGVDSIEYGYTF | TGTGCCAGCAGTTACGGGGTAGACTCCATCGAATATGGCTACACCTTC
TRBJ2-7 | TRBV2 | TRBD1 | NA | CASSGGTGGYEQYF | TGTGCCAGCAGCGGTGGGACAGGGGGCTACGAGCAGTACTTC
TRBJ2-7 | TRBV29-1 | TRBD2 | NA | CSVGLAGGMGQYF | TGCAGCGTTGGGCTAGCGGGGGGAATGGGGCAGTACTTC
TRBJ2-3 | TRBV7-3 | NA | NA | CASSRDSSPDTQYF | TGTGCCAGCAGCCGAGACAGTTCTCCGGATACGCAGTATTTT
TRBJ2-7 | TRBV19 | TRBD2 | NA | CASSGSWASGDYEQYF | TGTGCCAGTAGTGGGAGTTGGGCTAGCGGGGACTACGAGCAGTACTTC
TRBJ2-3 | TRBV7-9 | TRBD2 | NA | CASSLKPPLAATGADTQYF | TGTGCCAGCAGCTTAAAGCCCCCACTAGCGGCCACGGGCGCAGATACGCAGTATTTT
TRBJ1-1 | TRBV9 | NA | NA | CASSVAVYTEAFF | TGTGCCAGCAGCGTAGCGGTCTACACTGAAGCTTTCTTT
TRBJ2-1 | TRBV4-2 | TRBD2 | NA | CASSPSRGSGVNEQFF | TGTGCCAGCAGCCCCTCACGGGGTAGCGGGGTCAATGAGCAGTTCTTC
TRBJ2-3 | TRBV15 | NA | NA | CATSRDSAGGSTDTQYF | TGTGCCACCAGCAGAGATTCCGCAGGGGGGAGCACAGATACGCAGTATTTT
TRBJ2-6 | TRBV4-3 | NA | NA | CASSPTRAGFSGANVLTF | TGCGCCAGCAGCCCCACAAGGGCAGGGTTCTCTGGGGCCAACGTCCTGACTTTC
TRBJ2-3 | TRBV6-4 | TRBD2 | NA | CASSPESGGSSDTQYF | TGTGCCAGCAGTCCCGAAAGCGGGGGTTCCTCAGATACGCAGTATTTT
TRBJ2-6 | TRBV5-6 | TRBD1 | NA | CASRAETGGGGANVLTF | TGTGCCAGCAGGGCCGAGACAGGGGGCGGTGGGGCCAACGTCCTGACTTTC
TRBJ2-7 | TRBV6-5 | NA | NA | CASSPYGSSYEQYF | TGTGCCAGCAGTCCGTACGGTAGCTCCTACGAGCAGTACTTC
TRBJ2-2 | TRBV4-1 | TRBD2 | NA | CASSGTGLRTGELFF | TGCGCCAGCAGCGGGACGGGACTAAGAACCGGGGAGCTGTTTTTT
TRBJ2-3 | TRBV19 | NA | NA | CASKPVRGAQYF | TGTGCCAGTAAGCCCGTCAGGGGCGCGCAGTATTTT
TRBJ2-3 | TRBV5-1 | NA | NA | CASSLATSTDTQYF | TGCGCCAGCAGCTTGGCAACTAGCACAGATACGCAGTATTTT
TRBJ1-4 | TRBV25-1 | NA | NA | CASSEMAGAVNEKLFF | TGTGCCAGCAGTGAAATGGCGGGGGCGGTTAATGAAAAACTGTTTTTT
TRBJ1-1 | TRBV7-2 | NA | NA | CASSLNRAGVSAFF | TGTGCCAGCAGCTTAAACAGGGCCGGGGTGTCAGCTTTCTTT
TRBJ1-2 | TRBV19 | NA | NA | CASSILGYEGNYGYTF | TGTGCCAGTAGTATATTGGGTTACGAGGGTAACTATGGCTACACCTTC
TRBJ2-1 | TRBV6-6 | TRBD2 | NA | CASKAGDGWNEQFF | TGTGCCAGCAAGGCGGGGGATGGATGGAATGAGCAGTTCTTC
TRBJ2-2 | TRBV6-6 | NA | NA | CASRPEGGQATGELFF | TGTGCCAGCAGACCTGAAGGGGGACAAGCCACCGGGGAGCTGTTTTTT
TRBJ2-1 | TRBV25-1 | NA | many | CASSERGNEQFF | TGTGCCAGCAGTGAAAGGGGTAATGAGCAGTTCTTC
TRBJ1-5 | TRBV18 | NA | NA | CASSPGHNQPQHF | TGTGCCAGCTCACCGGGCCACAATCAGCCCCAGCATTTT
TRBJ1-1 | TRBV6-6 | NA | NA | CASSSYLSGGTEAFF | TGTGCCAGCAGTTCCTACCTGTCGGGGGGTACTGAAGCTTTCTTT
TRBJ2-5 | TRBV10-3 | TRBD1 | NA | CAIGTGYVGQETQYF | TGTGCCATCGGGACAGGGTACGTGGGGCAAGAGACCCAGTACTTC
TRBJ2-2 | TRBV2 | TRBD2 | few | CASGSSGRAGGGELFF | TGTGCCAGCGGGTCTAGCGGGAGGGCCGGTGGCGGGGAGCTGTTTTTT
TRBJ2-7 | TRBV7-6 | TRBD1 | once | CASRPTGTYEQYF | TGTGCCAGCAGACCGACAGGGACCTACGAGCAGTACTTC
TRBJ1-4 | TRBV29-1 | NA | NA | CSVVFGEKLFF | TGCAGCGTCGTATTTGGCGAAAAACTGTTTTTT
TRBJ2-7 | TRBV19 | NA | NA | CASSWSDGSYEQYF | TGTGCCAGTAGTTGGAGCGACGGCTCCTACGAGCAGTACTTC
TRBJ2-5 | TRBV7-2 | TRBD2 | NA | CASSLGLAGFSRETQYF | TGTGCCAGCAGCCTCGGACTAGCGGGGTTTAGTCGAGAGACCCAGTACTTC
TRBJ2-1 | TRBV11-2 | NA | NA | CASSLTSYNEQFF | TGTGCCAGCAGCTTAACATCCTACAATGAGCAGTTCTTC
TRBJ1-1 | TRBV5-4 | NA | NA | CASAGRGTEAFF | TGTGCCAGCGCAGGGCGGGGAACTGAAGCTTTCTTT
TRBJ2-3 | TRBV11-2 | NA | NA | CASSLWGGITDTQYF | TGTGCCAGCAGCTTATGGGGCGGGATAACAGATACGCAGTATTTT
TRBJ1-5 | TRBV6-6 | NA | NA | CASHSGGSNQPQHF | TGTGCCAGCCACTCCGGGGGTAGCAATCAGCCCCAGCATTTT
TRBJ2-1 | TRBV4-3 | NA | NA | CASSQGTSSYNEQFF | TGCGCCAGCAGCCAAGGGACTTCCTCCTACAATGAGCAGTTCTTC
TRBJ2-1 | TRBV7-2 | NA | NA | CASSPIRLAPPEQFF | TGTGCCAGCAGCCCAATTAGGCTAGCCCCGCCCGAGCAGTTCTTC
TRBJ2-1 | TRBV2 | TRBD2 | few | CASSELRGRNEQFF | TGTGCCAGCAGTGAATTGCGGGGGAGAAATGAGCAGTTCTTC